These T cell receptor beta chains were read from a single sample in a study of blood T cell repertoires in COVID-19. Measured with immunoSEQ multiplex PCR; TCRdb has only the in-frame clones, and not every one. The sample lists 140,000 to 150,000 clones; 80% to 85% were seen once. Sample: PBMCs or T cells enriched from blood (not recorded which). The receptors stem from a woman in her 50s who had been exposed to COVID-19. Both conserved end residues are part of each CDR3. Each record gives: CDR3 protein, CDR3 DNA, J gene, CDR3 length, V gene, clone size, D gene. The D gene is left open where the match is weak. Clone size is given for some rows only: seen once, a few or many times, or a class if the clone is expanded.

CDR3aa: CASSPGWTEAFF
CDR3nt: TGTGCCAGTAGTCCAGGTTGGACTGAAGCTTTCTTT
j_gene: TRBJ1-1
len: 12
v_gene: TRBV19
abundance: .
d_gene: .

CDR3aa: CASSQGYDRRTDTQYF
CDR3nt: TGCGCCAGCAGCCAAGGTTACGACAGGCGCACAGATACGCAGTATTTT
j_gene: TRBJ2-3
len: 16
v_gene: TRBV4-3
abundance: .
d_gene: .

CDR3aa: CASSLLTGDNQPQHF
CDR3nt: TGTGCCAGCAGTTTATTAACAGGGGACAATCAGCCCCAGCATTTT
j_gene: TRBJ1-5
len: 15
v_gene: TRBV27
abundance: .
d_gene: TRBD1

CDR3aa: CAWSKWTGGRDTQYF
CDR3nt: TGTGCCTGGAGTAAGTGGACAGGGGGCAGAGATACGCAGTATTTT
j_gene: TRBJ2-3
len: 15
v_gene: TRBV30
abundance: .
d_gene: TRBD1

CDR3aa: CATSDLRRGGLDEQFF
CDR3nt: TGTGCCACCAGTGATTTAAGGCGGGGTGGTCTCGATGAGCAGTTCTTC
j_gene: TRBJ2-1
len: 16
v_gene: TRBV24-1
abundance: once
d_gene: .

CDR3aa: CASSPRQGQETQYF
CDR3nt: TGTGCCAGCAGCCCCCGACAGGGCCAAGAGACCCAGTACTTC
j_gene: TRBJ2-5
len: 14
v_gene: TRBV9
abundance: .
d_gene: TRBD1

CDR3aa: CATNRGAEKLFF
CDR3nt: TGTGCCACCAACAGGGGGGCGGAAAAACTGTTTTTT
j_gene: TRBJ1-4
len: 12
v_gene: TRBV6-5
abundance: .
d_gene: TRBD1

CDR3aa: CASSLIEGVGYTF
CDR3nt: TGTGCCAGCAGCTTGATTGAGGGGGTGGGCTACACCTTC
j_gene: TRBJ1-2
len: 13
v_gene: TRBV5-4
abundance: .
d_gene: .

CDR3aa: CATSRDLIAGGNEQFF
CDR3nt: TGTGCCACCAGCAGAGATTTGATAGCGGGAGGGAATGAGCAGTTCTTC
j_gene: TRBJ2-1
len: 16
v_gene: TRBV15
abundance: .
d_gene: TRBD2

CDR3aa: CASSFPGGTDTQYF
CDR3nt: TGTGCCAGCAGCTTCCCGGGGGGCACAGATACGCAGTATTTT
j_gene: TRBJ2-3
len: 14
v_gene: TRBV5-4
abundance: .
d_gene: .

CDR3aa: CASSPPGGGQETQYF
CDR3nt: TGTGCCAGCTCACCACCGGGCGGGGGACAAGAGACCCAGTACTTC
j_gene: TRBJ2-5
len: 15
v_gene: TRBV18
abundance: .
d_gene: TRBD2

CDR3aa: CASSPGQGNGYTF
CDR3nt: TGTGCCAGCAGCCCTGGACAGGGGAATGGCTACACCTTC
j_gene: TRBJ1-2
len: 13
v_gene: TRBV5-4
abundance: .
d_gene: TRBD1

CDR3aa: CASSYDWQGSQPQHF
CDR3nt: TGTGCCAGCAGTTACGACTGGCAGGGGTCCCAGCCCCAGCATTTT
j_gene: TRBJ1-5
len: 15
v_gene: TRBV6-5
abundance: .
d_gene: .

CDR3aa: CASSPPGTEAFF
CDR3nt: TGTGCCAGCAGCCCCCCAGGGACTGAAGCTTTCTTT
j_gene: TRBJ1-1
len: 12
v_gene: TRBV9
abundance: .
d_gene: .

CDR3aa: CASSADYNTEAFF
CDR3nt: TGTGCCAGCAGTGCCGACTACAACACTGAAGCTTTCTTT
j_gene: TRBJ1-1
len: 13
v_gene: TRBV11-2
abundance: .
d_gene: .

CDR3aa: CSVAPPGEAFF
CDR3nt: TGCAGCGTTGCCCCCCCGGGGGAAGCTTTCTTT
j_gene: TRBJ1-1
len: 11
v_gene: TRBV29-1
abundance: .
d_gene: .

CDR3aa: CASSFGLAGGTSTGELFF
CDR3nt: TGCGCCAGCAGCTTTGGTCTAGCGGGAGGAACATCCACCGGGGAGCTGTTTTTT
j_gene: TRBJ2-2
len: 18
v_gene: TRBV5-1
abundance: .
d_gene: TRBD2

CDR3aa: CASSASIGGGAVQETQYF
CDR3nt: TGCGCCAGCAGCGCGTCCATCGGCGGGGGCGCAGTACAAGAGACCCAGTACTTC
j_gene: TRBJ2-5
len: 18
v_gene: TRBV5-1
abundance: .
d_gene: .

CDR3aa: CASSRGGGSYEQYF
CDR3nt: TGTGCCAGCTCGCGCGGGGGCGGGAGCTACGAGCAGTACTTC
j_gene: TRBJ2-7
len: 14
v_gene: TRBV18
abundance: .
d_gene: .

CDR3aa: CASSRTGLAWNTEAFF
CDR3nt: TGTGCCAGCAGCCGGACAGGGTTAGCATGGAACACTGAAGCTTTCTTT
j_gene: TRBJ1-1
len: 16
v_gene: TRBV25-1
abundance: .
d_gene: TRBD1

CDR3aa: CASSPGLVEYEQYF
CDR3nt: TGTGCCAGCAGTCCGGGACTAGTGGAATACGAGCAGTACTTC
j_gene: TRBJ2-7
len: 14
v_gene: TRBV2
abundance: .
d_gene: TRBD2

CDR3aa: CASSLTGTGVDEQFF
CDR3nt: TGTGCCAGCAGTTTGACCGGGACAGGGGTCGATGAGCAGTTCTTC
j_gene: TRBJ2-1
len: 15
v_gene: TRBV6-4
abundance: .
d_gene: TRBD1

CDR3aa: CASSPRRAGVSYEQYF
CDR3nt: TGTGCCAGCAGCCCTCGGAGAGCGGGAGTTTCTTACGAGCAGTACTTC
j_gene: TRBJ2-7
len: 16
v_gene: TRBV7-8
abundance: once
d_gene: TRBD2

CDR3aa: CSVPKQFDSPNYGYTF
CDR3nt: TGCAGCGTCCCAAAGCAATTTGACAGTCCTAACTATGGCTACACCTTC
j_gene: TRBJ1-2
len: 16
v_gene: TRBV29-1
abundance: .
d_gene: .

CDR3aa: CASSTLSGQETQYF
CDR3nt: TGTGCCAGTAGTACGCTGAGCGGCCAAGAGACCCAGTACTTC
j_gene: TRBJ2-5
len: 14
v_gene: TRBV19
abundance: .
d_gene: .

CDR3aa: CASSSKNRYEQYF
CDR3nt: TGTGCCAGCAGTAGCAAGAACCGCTACGAGCAGTACTTC
j_gene: TRBJ2-7
len: 13
v_gene: TRBV6-5
abundance: .
d_gene: .

CDR3aa: CASSPSGSVNEQFF
CDR3nt: TGCGCCAGCAGTCCTAGCGGGAGCGTGAATGAGCAGTTCTTC
j_gene: TRBJ2-1
len: 14
v_gene: TRBV10-1
abundance: .
d_gene: TRBD2

CDR3aa: CASGTGAGGYTF
CDR3nt: TGTGCCAGCGGGACAGGGGCGGGTGGCTACACCTTC
j_gene: TRBJ1-2
len: 12
v_gene: TRBV7-9
abundance: .
d_gene: TRBD1

CDR3aa: CASGEQGGGSPLHF
CDR3nt: TGTGCTAGTGGTGAACAGGGGGGGGGTTCACCCCTCCACTTT
j_gene: TRBJ1-6
len: 14
v_gene: TRBV12-5
abundance: few
d_gene: TRBD1

CDR3aa: CASSLADKREQYF
CDR3nt: TGTGCCAGCAGCTTAGCGGACAAACGCGAGCAGTACTTC
j_gene: TRBJ2-7
len: 13
v_gene: TRBV7-2
abundance: .
d_gene: .

CDR3aa: CASHSSGRGSYEQYF
CDR3nt: TGTGCCAGCCACTCTAGCGGGAGGGGATCCTACGAGCAGTACTTC
j_gene: TRBJ2-7
len: 15
v_gene: TRBV18
abundance: .
d_gene: TRBD2

CDR3aa: CAISESTGISYGYTF
CDR3nt: TGTGCCATCAGTGAGTCGACAGGGATTTCCTATGGCTACACCTTC
j_gene: TRBJ1-2
len: 15
v_gene: TRBV10-3
abundance: .
d_gene: TRBD1

CDR3aa: CASSVATGTTEAFF
CDR3nt: TGTGCCAGCAGCGTAGCTACAGGGACAACTGAAGCTTTCTTT
j_gene: TRBJ1-1
len: 14
v_gene: TRBV9
abundance: .
d_gene: .

CDR3aa: CASRPQGQAGNF
CDR3nt: TGTGCCAGCAGGCCGCAAGGACAGGCCGGCAACTTC
j_gene: TRBJ2-5
len: 12
v_gene: TRBV12-3/TRBV12-4
abundance: .
d_gene: TRBD1

CDR3aa: CAWSVLWQAGGDGYTF
CDR3nt: TGTGCCTGGAGTGTACTGTGGCAGGCGGGAGGTGATGGCTACACCTTC
j_gene: TRBJ1-2
len: 16
v_gene: TRBV30
abundance: once
d_gene: .

CDR3aa: CASSLITGKGNSGNTIYF
CDR3nt: TGTGCCAGCAGCTTGATCACAGGGAAGGGGAACTCTGGAAACACCATATATTTT
j_gene: TRBJ1-3
len: 18
v_gene: TRBV5-5
abundance: .
d_gene: .

CDR3aa: CASRTPGFQNTGELFF
CDR3nt: TGTGCCAGCAGGACCCCGGGGTTCCAGAACACCGGGGAGCTGTTTTTT
j_gene: TRBJ2-2
len: 16
v_gene: TRBV27
abundance: .
d_gene: .

CDR3aa: CASTLEQNGYTF
CDR3nt: TGTGCCAGCACCTTAGAACAGAACGGCTACACCTTC
j_gene: TRBJ1-2
len: 12
v_gene: TRBV7-9
abundance: .
d_gene: .

CDR3aa: CASSLPSGGNSYEQYF
CDR3nt: TGTGCCAGCAGCTTGCCCTCCGGCGGTAACTCCTACGAGCAGTACTTC
j_gene: TRBJ2-7
len: 16
v_gene: TRBV5-4
abundance: once
d_gene: .

CDR3aa: CASSGTGMGLGYTF
CDR3nt: TGTGCCAGCAGCGGGACAGGGATGGGGCTTGGCTACACCTTC
j_gene: TRBJ1-2
len: 14
v_gene: TRBV5-4
abundance: .
d_gene: TRBD1

CDR3aa: CASSELGGSNQPQHF
CDR3nt: TGTGCCAGCAGTGAACTCGGGGGTAGCAATCAGCCCCAGCATTTT
j_gene: TRBJ1-5
len: 15
v_gene: TRBV6-1
abundance: .
d_gene: .

CDR3aa: CAWSPTGANVLTF
CDR3nt: TGTGCCTGGAGTCCTACTGGGGCCAACGTCCTGACTTTC
j_gene: TRBJ2-6
len: 13
v_gene: TRBV30
abundance: once
d_gene: .

CDR3aa: CASSVTGLRGYTF
CDR3nt: TGTGCCAGCAGCGTTACAGGGCTCAGGGGCTACACCTTC
j_gene: TRBJ1-2
len: 13
v_gene: TRBV6-5
abundance: .
d_gene: .

CDR3aa: CASSLGGVGEQYF
CDR3nt: TGTGCCAGCAGTTTAGGCGGGGTGGGCGAGCAGTACTTC
j_gene: TRBJ2-7
len: 13
v_gene: TRBV28
abundance: .
d_gene: .

CDR3aa: CASSSRLANEQYF
CDR3nt: TGTGCCAGCAGCTCCCGACTAGCAAACGAGCAGTACTTC
j_gene: TRBJ2-7
len: 13
v_gene: TRBV7-2
abundance: .
d_gene: TRBD2

CDR3aa: CARRTGVGEQYF
CDR3nt: TGTGCCCGTCGGACAGGGGTGGGAGAGCAGTACTTC
j_gene: TRBJ2-7
len: 12
v_gene: TRBV2
abundance: .
d_gene: TRBD1

CDR3aa: CASRSTGEALYGYTF
CDR3nt: TGCGCCAGCAGGTCGACAGGGGAGGCCCTCTATGGCTACACCTTC
j_gene: TRBJ1-2
len: 15
v_gene: TRBV10-2
abundance: .
d_gene: TRBD1

CDR3aa: CASSVGPVRDTYTGELFF
CDR3nt: TGTGCCAGCAGCGTAGGGCCCGTCCGGGACACCTACACCGGGGAGCTGTTTTTT
j_gene: TRBJ2-2
len: 18
v_gene: TRBV9
abundance: .
d_gene: .

CDR3aa: CASSYLKNTEAFF
CDR3nt: TGTGCCAGCAGTTATTTAAAGAACACTGAAGCTTTCTTT
j_gene: TRBJ1-1
len: 13
v_gene: TRBV6-2/TRBV6-3
abundance: .
d_gene: .

CDR3aa: CASSPTTYDREAFF
CDR3nt: TGTGCCAGCAGCCCAACGACTTATGACAGGGAAGCTTTCTTT
j_gene: TRBJ1-1
len: 14
v_gene: TRBV5-6
abundance: .
d_gene: .